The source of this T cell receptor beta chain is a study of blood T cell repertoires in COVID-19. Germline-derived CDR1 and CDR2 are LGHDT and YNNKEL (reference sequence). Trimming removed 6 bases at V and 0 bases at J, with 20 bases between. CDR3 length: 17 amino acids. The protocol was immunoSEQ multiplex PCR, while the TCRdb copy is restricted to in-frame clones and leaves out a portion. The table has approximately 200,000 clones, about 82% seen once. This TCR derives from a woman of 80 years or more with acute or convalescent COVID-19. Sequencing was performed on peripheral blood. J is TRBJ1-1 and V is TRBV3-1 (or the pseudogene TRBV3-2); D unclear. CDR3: CASSPDVYLRLNTEAFF. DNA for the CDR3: TGTGCCAGCAGTCCCGACGTATATTTGAGGTTGAACACTGAAGCTTTCTTT.